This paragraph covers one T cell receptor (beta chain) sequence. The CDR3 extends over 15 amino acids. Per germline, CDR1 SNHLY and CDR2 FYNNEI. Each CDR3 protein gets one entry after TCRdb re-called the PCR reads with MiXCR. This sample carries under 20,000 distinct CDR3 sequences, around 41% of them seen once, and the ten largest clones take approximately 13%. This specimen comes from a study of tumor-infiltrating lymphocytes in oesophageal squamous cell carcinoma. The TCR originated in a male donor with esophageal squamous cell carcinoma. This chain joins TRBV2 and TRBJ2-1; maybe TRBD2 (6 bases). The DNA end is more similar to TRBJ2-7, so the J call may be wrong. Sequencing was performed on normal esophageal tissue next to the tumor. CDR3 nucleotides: TGTGCCAGCAGTGATGACGGGAGCTCCTACAATGAGCAGTACTTC. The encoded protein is CASSDDGSSYNEQYF.